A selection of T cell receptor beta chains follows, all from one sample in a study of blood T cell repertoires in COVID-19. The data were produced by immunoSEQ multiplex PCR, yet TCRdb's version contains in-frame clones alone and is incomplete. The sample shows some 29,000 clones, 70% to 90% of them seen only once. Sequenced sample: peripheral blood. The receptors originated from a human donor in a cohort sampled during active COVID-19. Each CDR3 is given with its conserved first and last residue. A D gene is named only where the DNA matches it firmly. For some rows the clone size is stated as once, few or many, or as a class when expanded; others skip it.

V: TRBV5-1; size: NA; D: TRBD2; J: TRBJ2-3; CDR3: CASSRGLAGGLSTDTQYF; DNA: TGCGCCAGCAGCCGGGGACTAGCGGGGGGCCTTAGCACAGATACGCAGTATTTT
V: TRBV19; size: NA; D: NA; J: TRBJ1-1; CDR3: CASSRGRNTEAFF; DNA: TGTGCCAGTAGTAGAGGCAGAAACACTGAAGCTTTCTTT
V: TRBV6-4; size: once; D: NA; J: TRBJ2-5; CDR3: CASSERSGETQYF; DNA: TGTGCCAGCAGTGAGCGGTCCGGGGAGACCCAGTACTTC
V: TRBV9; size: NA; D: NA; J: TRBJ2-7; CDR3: CASSLHTGTYEQYF; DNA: TGTGCCAGCAGCCTTCACACGGGGACCTACGAGCAGTACTTC
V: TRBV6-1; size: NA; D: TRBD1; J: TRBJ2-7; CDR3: CASSDRGLEQYF; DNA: TGTGCCAGCAGTGACAGGGGGCTCGAGCAGTACTTC
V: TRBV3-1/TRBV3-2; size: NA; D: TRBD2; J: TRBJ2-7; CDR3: CASSRTSGGALGVEQYF; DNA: TGTGCCAGCAGCAGGACTAGCGGGGGTGCCTTGGGTGTCGAGCAGTACTTC
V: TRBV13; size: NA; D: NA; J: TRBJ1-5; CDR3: CARGCRMRERSNQPQHF; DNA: TGTGCCAGGGGTTGCCGAATGAGGGAGCGAAGCAATCAGCCCCAGCATTTT
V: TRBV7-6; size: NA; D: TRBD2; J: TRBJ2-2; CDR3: CASSPEKPGRLAGEAGELFF; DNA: TGTGCCAGCAGCCCTGAGAAGCCCGGGCGGCTAGCGGGGGAGGCCGGGGAGCTGTTTTTT
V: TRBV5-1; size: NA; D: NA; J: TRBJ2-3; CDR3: CASSPDRQTDTQYF; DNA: TGCGCCAGCAGCCCCGACAGACAGACAGATACGCAGTATTTT
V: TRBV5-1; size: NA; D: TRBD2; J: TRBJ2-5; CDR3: CASSLSGGAEETQYF; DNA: TGCGCCAGCAGCCTAAGCGGGGGGGCGGAAGAGACCCAGTACTTC
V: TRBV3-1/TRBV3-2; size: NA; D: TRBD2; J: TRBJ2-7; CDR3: CASSQASGGYEQYF; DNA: TGTGCCAGCAGCCAAGCTAGCGGGGGCTACGAGCAGTACTTC
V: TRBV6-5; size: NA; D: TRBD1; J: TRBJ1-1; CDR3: CASRPGTDQRPFF; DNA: TGTGCCAGCAGACCCGGGACAGACCAGCGGCCTTTCTTT
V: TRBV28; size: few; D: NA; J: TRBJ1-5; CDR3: CASSKPGLGQPQHF; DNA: TGTGCCAGCAGTAAGCCGGGACTCGGGCAGCCCCAGCATTTT
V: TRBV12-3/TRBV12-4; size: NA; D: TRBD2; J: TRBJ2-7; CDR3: CASRHRGEGQYF; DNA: TGTGCCAGCAGACACCGGGGGGAAGGTCAGTACTTC
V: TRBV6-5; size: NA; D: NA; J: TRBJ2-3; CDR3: CASSFSRGGSTDTQYF; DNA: TGTGCCAGCAGTTTTTCTAGGGGGGGCAGCACAGATACGCAGTATTTT
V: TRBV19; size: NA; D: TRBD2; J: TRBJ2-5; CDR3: CASSLAGGQETQYF; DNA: TGTGCCAGTAGTCTGGCGGGAGGCCAAGAGACCCAGTACTTC
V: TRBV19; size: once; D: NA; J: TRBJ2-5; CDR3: CASSIAQETQYF; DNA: TGTGCCAGTAGTATAGCTCAAGAGACCCAGTACTTC
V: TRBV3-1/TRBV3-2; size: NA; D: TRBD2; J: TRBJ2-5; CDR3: CASSLAGGKETQYF; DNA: TGTGCCAGCAGCCTAGCGGGGGGGAAAGAGACCCAGTACTTC
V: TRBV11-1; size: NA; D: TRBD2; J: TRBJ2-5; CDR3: CASSLAGAGGPETQYF; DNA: TGTGCCAGCAGCTTAGCCGGGGCGGGGGGGCCGGAGACCCAGTACTTC
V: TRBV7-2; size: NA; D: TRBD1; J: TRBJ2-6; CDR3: CASTRDSSGANVLTF; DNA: TGTGCCAGCACCCGGGACAGTTCTGGGGCCAACGTCCTGACTTTC
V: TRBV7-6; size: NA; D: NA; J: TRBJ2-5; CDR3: CASSYRDTQTQYF; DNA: TGTGCCAGCAGCTATCGGGACACTCAGACCCAGTACTTC
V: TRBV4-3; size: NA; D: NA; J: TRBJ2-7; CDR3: CASSQDGGDGPYEQYF; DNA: TGCGCCAGCAGCCAAGATGGGGGCGACGGTCCCTACGAGCAGTACTTC
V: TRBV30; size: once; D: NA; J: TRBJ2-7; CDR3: CAWSVGLLPTYEQYF; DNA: TGTGCCTGGAGTGTCGGTCTACTTCCCACCTACGAGCAGTACTTC